A selection of T cell receptor beta chains follows, all from one sample in a study of blood T cell repertoires in COVID-19. Generated by immunoSEQ multiplex PCR, the TCRdb table keeps only in-frame clones and is missing some. The sample lists roughly 97,000 clones, roughly four fifths seen once, with 8.5% to 12% in the top ten. What was sequenced was peripheral blood. These receptors were obtained from a man between 65 and 79 years old with acute or convalescent COVID-19. The CDR3 runs from the conserved cysteine through the conserved F or W. The D gene is left open where the match is weak. Not every row has a clone size; where given, it reads once, few, many or a size class.

clone_size	v_call	j_call	d_call	cdr3_nt	cdr3_aa
-	TRBV28	TRBJ2-7	TRBD2	TGTGCCAGCAGCCCCCGGACTAGCGGGAGGAGGGACGAGCAGTACTTC	CASSPRTSGRRDEQYF
-	TRBV6-1	TRBJ1-6	-	TGTGCCAGCAACACAACCCCCAATAATTCACCCCTCCACTTT	CASNTTPNNSPLHF
-	TRBV20-1	TRBJ1-2	TRBD1	TGCAGTGCTAGTTATTCGGGACAGGGGAGTGCTAACTATGGCTACACCTTC	CSASYSGQGSANYGYTF
once	TRBV5-1	TRBJ1-3	TRBD1	TGCGCCAGCAGCTCACAGGGGGCAGATGGAAACACCATATATTTT	CASSSQGADGNTIYF
few	TRBV6-5	TRBJ2-7	-	TGTGCCAGCAGTATCGACTACCGAAGCTCCTACGAGCAGTACTTC	CASSIDYRSSYEQYF
once	TRBV7-2	TRBJ1-4	TRBD1	TGTGCCAGCAGCTTAAGTCTACAGGGGGTACAAAAACTGTTTTTT	CASSLSLQGVQKLFF
-	TRBV12-3/TRBV12-4	TRBJ1-2	-	TGTGCCAGCAGTTTAGCACAGGACAGTTCTACCTTC	CASSLAQDSSTF
once	TRBV4-2	TRBJ1-2	TRBD1	TGTGCCAGCAGCCAAGACAGGGGGCGCGGGGGCTACACCTTC	CASSQDRGRGGYTF
few	TRBV6-5	TRBJ1-3	-	TGTGCCAGCCGGGAGGGATCGGGAGGAAACACCATATATTTT	CASREGSGGNTIYF
-	TRBV5-6	TRBJ2-1	TRBD2	TGTGCCAGCAGCTTGTCTGGACTAGCGGACCACAATGAGCAGTTCTTC	CASSLSGLADHNEQFF
-	TRBV7-2	TRBJ2-5	TRBD1	TGTGCCAGCAGTACAAACAGGGGACAAGAGACCCAGTACTTC	CASSTNRGQETQYF
-	TRBV19	TRBJ2-3	TRBD2	TGTGCCAGTAGTATGCGGAGGCGGGGGGGCGCAGATACGCAGTATTTT	CASSMRRRGGADTQYF
-	TRBV6-4	TRBJ1-6	-	TGTGCCAGCAGTGACTCTAGACAGATTAATTCACCCCTCCACTTT	CASSDSRQINSPLHF
-	TRBV9	TRBJ2-5	-	TGTGCCAGCAGCGTAGTTCCCGGGGGAGGACTGGAGACCCAGTACTTC	CASSVVPGGGLETQYF
few	TRBV5-1	TRBJ1-1	-	TGCGCCAGCGATAACCGGCCGAATAGGGGAACTGAAGCTTTCTTT	CASDNRPNRGTEAFF
-	TRBV7-2	TRBJ2-5	TRBD2	TGTGCCAGCAGCCCGGGACTAGTTGTGCGGGAGACCCAGTACTTC	CASSPGLVVRETQYF
-	TRBV6-2/TRBV6-3	TRBJ2-5	TRBD1	TGTGCCAGCAGCCCGGGACAGGAACCACAAGAGACCCAGTACTTC	CASSPGQEPQETQYF
-	TRBV7-8	TRBJ2-3	-	TGTGCCAGCAGCAATAGTAACACGCAGTATTTT	CASSNSNTQYF
-	TRBV27	TRBJ1-3	TRBD1	TGTGCCAGCAGTAACGACAGGGCCCCTGGAAACACCATATATTTT	CASSNDRAPGNTIYF
once	TRBV24-1	TRBJ1-2	-	TGTGCCACTCGCGCCGGGGGGCCGAACTATGGCTACACCTTC	CATRAGGPNYGYTF
-	TRBV28	TRBJ1-5	-	TGTGCCAGCAGTTTTGAGAAAAGGGGTAGCAATCAGCCCCAGCATTTT	CASSFEKRGSNQPQHF
-	TRBV27	TRBJ2-7	-	TGTGCCAGCAGTTTCGGTTACAGATCCTACGAGCAGTACTTC	CASSFGYRSYEQYF